These 7 T cell receptor beta chains were sequenced from one sample in a study of cytomegalovirus exposure and HLA in healthy donors. Use of 60 Vbeta and 13 Jbeta primers characterized the PCR. Only in-frame clones appear in the TCRdb table, and some are missing; sequencing was by immunoSEQ multiplex PCR. The sample contains 150,000 to 200,000 clones, 81% of which appear only once. Input material: PBMCs. The receptors stem from a woman aged 45-59 years in good health and CMV-seronegative.

V is TRBV9 and J is TRBJ2-3, with TRBD2 identical over 7 bases. The V gene's germline CDR1 is SGDLS and CDR2 YYNGEE. The CDR3 is made up of 14 amino acids. V gave up 4 bases and J gave up 4 bases; unmatched junction bases: 6. The CDR3 reads CASSPGLVADTQYF. CDR3 DNA: TGTGCCAGCAGCCCAGGACTAGTAGCAGATACGCAGTATTTT.

The chain recombines TRBV18 with TRBJ2-7; D might be TRBD1 (5 bases). Germline V lookup: CDR1 KGHSH, CDR2 LQKENI. This CDR3 is built from 15 residues. Between the trimmed V and J ends, which lost 2 bases and 2 bases, there was a span of 13 bases. The CDR3 here is CASSPATGKPYEQYF. CDR3 bases: TGTGCCAGCTCACCAGCCACAGGCAAACCCTACGAGCAGTACTTC.

The rearrangement joins TRBV7-2 to TRBJ1-4; TRBD1 agrees at 10 bases. Trimming removed 5 bases from V and 5 bases from J; junction bases left unmatched: 8. The CDR3 is 16 residues long. The germline CDR1 and CDR2 sequences are SGHTA and FQGNSA. This chain's CDR3 is CASSLWDRGSNEKLFF. In nucleotides, the CDR3 is TGTGCCAGCAGCCTCTGGGACAGGGGATCCAATGAAAAACTGTTTTTT.

V and J are TRBV27 and TRBJ2-7; maybe TRBD1 (8 bases). The CDR3 is 14 amino acids. Per the germline V gene, CDR1 is MNHEY and CDR2 is SMNVEV (reference sequence). V shed 6 bases and J shed 1 base, with 13 bases lying between them. Here the CDR3 reads CASRKQGGSYEQYF. CDR3 coding DNA: TGTGCCAGCAGAAAACAGGGGGGGTCCTACGAGCAGTACTTC.

This chain joins TRBV30 and TRBJ2-3; weak D call: TRBD2 (5 bases). Trimming removed 2 bases at V and 3 bases at J, with 9 bases between. This CDR3 is 13 amino acids long. Germline values: CDR1 GTSNPN, CDR2 SVGIG (reference sequence). As DNA, the CDR3 is TGTGCCTGGAGTCAATGGGAGACAGATACGCAGTATTTT. This codes for CAWSQWETDTQYF.

The table lists this clone with a count of one. This chain's CDR3 is CASSLIMGAVQPQHF. CDR3 coding DNA: TGTGCCAGCAGCTTGATTATGGGGGCTGTTCAGCCCCAGCATTTT. V usage is TRBV5-8 and J usage is TRBJ1-5; possibly TRBD1 for D (6 bases). CDR3 length: 15 amino acids. The germline CDR1 and CDR2 sequences are SGHTS and YDEGEE. V dropped 1 base and J dropped 6 bases, with 14 bases sitting between them.

This clone was seen just once. V gene TRBV30 combines with J gene TRBJ2-7; 7 nucleotides align to TRBD1. This CDR3 comprises 14 residues. Germline assignment: CDR1 GTSNPN and CDR2 SVGIG (reference sequence). V lost 5 bases, J lost 0 bases, and 7 bases stayed unmatched. The DNA of the CDR3 is TGTGCCTGGCTCGGGGACAGTTCCTCCTACGAGCAGTACTTC. Amino acid sequence: CAWLGDSSSYEQYF. Full variable domain (outside the CDR3, taken from reference TRBV30 and TRBJ2-7): SQTIHQWPATLVQPVGSPLSLECTVEGTSNPNLYWYRQAAGRGLQLLFYSVGIGQISSEVPQNLSASRPQDRQFILSSKKLLLSDSGFYLCAWLGDSSSYEQYFGPGTRLTVT.